This T cell receptor beta chain was profiled in a study of shared clonotypes between healthy human individuals. The V end lost 2 bases, the J end lost 5 bases, and 11 bases lay between the germline ends. The CDR3 covers 13 residues. Germline lookup yields CDR1 SGHNT and CDR2 YYREEE (reference sequence). The naive CD8 subset, CD45RO-negative cells positively selected for CCR7, excluded terminally differentiated effector memory CD45RA+ cells. Libraries were prepared by immunoSEQ multiplex PCR; TCRdb keeps only in-frame clonotypes and omits some of them. This sample has around 2,100,000 clones, with about 95% found just once.

J is TRBJ2-7 and V is TRBV5-4; D not resolved. Sequencing input: naive CD8+ T cells sorted from blood. The sequence came from a man aged 18 to 30 in good health. The CDR3 loop is CASSFSGLDEQYF. For the CDR3, the DNA is TGTGCCAGCAGCTTTTCCGGGTTGGACGAGCAGTACTTC.